This entry lists 14 T cell receptor beta chains sequenced from one sample in a study of T-cell reconstitution after alpha-beta-depleted transplantation in children. The authors prepared the TCRbeta library with unique molecular identifiers. TCRdb re-called the PCR reads with MiXCR, one entry per CDR3 protein. Of nearly 350,000 distinct CDR3 sequences in the sample, 15% to 20% were seen once. Material: PBMCs, mostly from graft donor cells, obtained 360 days after TCRalphabeta/CD19-depleted stem cell transplant. The receptors shown here come from a male patient between 2 and 9 years old who had a stem cell transplant for acute lymphoblastic leukemia, so the T cells may come from the graft donor.

This clonotype appeared a few times. A read error may account for a junction end that differs from germline. The V and J genes are TRBV7-7 and TRBJ2-3; the match to TRBD2 covers 7 bases. Germline CDR1 and CDR2: SSHAT and FNYEAQ (reference sequence). The CDR3 extends over 16 amino acids. This CDR3 reads CASSLGPAGSTDTQYF. DNA of the CDR3: TGTGCTAGCAGCTTGGGACCAGCGGGGAGCACAGATACGCAGTATTTT.

This clonotype occurred many times. The chain uses TRBV29-1 and TRBJ2-1; perhaps TRBD2 as D (6 bases). Germline CDR1 is SQVTM and CDR2 is ANQGSEA. This CDR3 contains 13 residues. With 2 bases removed from V and 7 bases from J, the gap between germline ends came to 12 bases. CDR3 protein: CSVESGDMNEQFF. The DNA of the CDR3 is TGCAGCGTTGAATCGGGGGATATGAATGAGCAGTTCTTC.

This chain links TRBV4-3 with TRBJ2-7, with D uncertain. The germline V gene has CDR1 LGHNA and CDR2 YSLEER. The CDR3 runs to 13 residues. V gave up 4 bases and J gave up 7 bases, with 14 bases separating them. The CDR3 loop reads CASSLNPLHEQYF. The CDR3 DNA follows: TGCGCCAGCAGCCTCAACCCCTTGCATGAGCAGTACTTC.

The chain joins TRBV7-2 to TRBJ2-2; no reliable D call. Germline V gives CDR1 SGHTA, CDR2 FQGNSA. This CDR3 comprises 15 residues. Between the trimmed V and J ends, which lost 3 bases and 0 bases, there was a span of 8 bases. This CDR3 is CASSLRAANTGELFF. The CDR3 DNA follows: TGTGCCAGCAGCTTGAGAGCCGCGAACACCGGGGAGCTGTTTTTT.

The chain uses TRBV11-2 and TRBJ2-7; D uncertain. Per the germline V gene, CDR1 is SGHAT and CDR2 is FQNNGV. The V end was cut by 1 base, the J end by 4 bases, with 11 bases between. The CDR3 covers 14 residues. The CDR3 DNA is TGTGCCAGCAGCTTAGGTGACACAATATACGAGCAGTACTTC. Translated: CASSLGDTIYEQYF.

There are many counts of this clonotype. The V call is TRBV20-1, the J call TRBJ1-1; no clear D gene. The CDR3 runs to 14 residues. Germline values: CDR1 DFQATT, CDR2 SNEGSKA (reference sequence). The V and J ends lost 6 bases and 3 bases respectively, with 17 bases between them. The CDR3 nucleotides read TGCAGTGCGGGAGGGCCCGGGAGGGACACTGAAGCTTTCTTT. Its protein is CSAGGPGRDTEAFF.

There are many counts of this clonotype. The chain uses TRBV7-2 and TRBJ1-6, with D hard to call. The CDR3 contains 14 residues. CDR1 is SGHTA, CDR2 FQGNSA, per germline. V lost 2 bases, J lost 3 bases, and 5 bases lay in between. This chain's CDR3 is CASSLKNYNSPLHF. CDR3 in DNA: TGTGCCAGCAGCTTAAAGAACTATAATTCACCCCTCCACTTT.

The chain links TRBV12-3 or TRBV12-4 to TRBJ2-7, with 9 positions matching TRBD2. The CDR3 contains 15 residues. Losses at the gene ends were 6 bases for V and 4 bases for J; bases not matched to a gene: 10. CDR3 protein: CASSQRGREGYEQYF. DNA of the CDR3: TGTGCCAGCAGCCAACGTGGGCGGGAGGGATACGAGCAGTACTTC.

This clonotype was observed a handful of times. The chain recombines TRBV7-8 with TRBJ2-1, with 8 bases that match TRBD2. Germline trimming cut 5 bases from V and 5 bases from J; bases unmatched to any gene: 11. CDR1 and CDR2 (germline): SGHVS, FQNEAQ. The CDR3 runs 16 residues. The CDR3: CASSLPSGQEDNEQFF. The CDR3 coding sequence is TGTGCCAGCAGCCTCCCTAGCGGGCAGGAAGACAATGAGCAGTTCTTC.

The table lists this clonotype with many counts. The rearrangement joins TRBV12-3 or TRBV12-4 to TRBJ1-5; the D is unclear. V lost 3 bases, J lost 0 bases, and 15 bases lay in between. This CDR3 region has 17 residues. CDR3 sequence: CASSFIAGGNSNQPQHF. The CDR3 nucleotides read TGTGCCAGCAGTTTCATAGCGGGAGGGAATAGCAATCAGCCCCAGCATTTT.

CDR3 nucleotide sequence: TGTGCCAGCAGCCCAGCACTGCCCGTTCAAGCGGGGATTGACAATGAGCAGTTCTTC. Protein product: CASSPALPVQAGIDNEQFF. The gene calls are TRBV3-1 and TRBJ2-1; TRBD2 agrees at 7 bases. V lost 4 bases to trimming and J lost 5 bases; unmatched junction nucleotides: 20. The CDR3 extends over 19 amino acids. The germline V gene has CDR1 LGHDT and CDR2 YNNKEL (reference sequence).

This clonotype was observed a handful of times. V usage is TRBV6-5 and J usage is TRBJ2-7, with D possibly TRBD1 on 5 matching bases. The germline gives CDR1 MNHEY, CDR2 SVGAGI. Trimming left V 0 bases short and J 1 base short, with 13 bases between. This CDR3 comprises 16 residues. The CDR3 region is CASSYSNRLRSYEQYF. The CDR3 DNA reads TGTGCCAGCAGTTACTCGAACAGGCTCAGGTCCTACGAGCAGTACTTC.

This clonotype was counted a few times. The gene calls are TRBV11-1 and TRBJ2-7, with TRBD1 identical over 10 bases. J lost 3 bases, V lost 5 bases, and 16 bases had no gene match. CDR1 and CDR2 (germline): SGHAT, FQDESV (reference sequence). This CDR3 has 18 amino acids. Written as DNA, the CDR3 is TGTGCCAGCAGCCGCACGGGGACAGGGGTCGCCGGGGGCTACGAGCAGTACTTC. Encoded protein: CASSRTGTGVAGGYEQYF.

V gene TRBV4-3 combines with J gene TRBJ2-7, with 10 nucleotides matching TRBD2. This CDR3 spans 16 amino acids. The germline gives CDR1 LGHNA, CDR2 YSLEER. The V segment lost 1 base and the J segment 5 bases; nucleotides outside the gene matches: 8. CDR3 nucleotides: TGCGCCAGCAGCCAAGGGCAGCGGGAGGGCCAGGACGAGCAGTACTTC. It encodes CASSQGQREGQDEQYF.